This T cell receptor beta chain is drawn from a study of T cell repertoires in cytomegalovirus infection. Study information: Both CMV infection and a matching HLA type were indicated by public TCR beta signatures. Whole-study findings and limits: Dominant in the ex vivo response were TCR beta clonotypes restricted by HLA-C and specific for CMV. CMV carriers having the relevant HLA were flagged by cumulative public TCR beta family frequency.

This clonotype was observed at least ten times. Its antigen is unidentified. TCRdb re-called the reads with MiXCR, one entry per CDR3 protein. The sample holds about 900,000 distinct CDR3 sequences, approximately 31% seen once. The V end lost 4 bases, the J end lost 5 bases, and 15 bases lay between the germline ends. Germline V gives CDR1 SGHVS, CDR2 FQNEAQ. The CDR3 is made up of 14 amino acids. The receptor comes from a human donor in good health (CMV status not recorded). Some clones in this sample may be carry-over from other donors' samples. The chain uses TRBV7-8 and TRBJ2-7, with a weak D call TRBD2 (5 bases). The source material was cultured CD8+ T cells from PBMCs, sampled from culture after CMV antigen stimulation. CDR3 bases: TGTGCCAGCAGCTGGCAGGCACGGGATGACGAGCAGTACTTC. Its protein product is CASSWQARDDEQYF.